What follows are 26 T cell receptor beta chains derived from one specimen sequenced in a study of blood T cell repertoires in COVID-19. The data were produced by immunoSEQ multiplex PCR, yet TCRdb's version contains in-frame clones alone and is incomplete. The sample carries fewer than 300,000 clones, 85% recorded once. The sequenced sample consisted of peripheral blood. The source is a human donor in a cohort sampled during active COVID-19.

This chain links TRBV11-2 with TRBJ2-1; D not certain. From germline, CDR1 is SGHAT and CDR2 FQNNGV. V lost 5 bases to trimming and J lost 8 bases, with 7 bases between them. CDR3 length equals 11 residues. The CDR3 sequence: CASSPSDEQFF. CDR3 sequence (DNA): TGTGCCAGCAGCCCTTCGGATGAGCAGTTCTTC.

The chain is built from TRBV2 and TRBJ1-1; D is unclear. Germline CDR1 is SNHLY and CDR2 is FYNNEI. The CDR3 runs 12 residues. V was clipped by 5 bases and J by 12 bases, with 16 bases between them. For the CDR3, the DNA is TGTGCCAGCAGTACCTCGGGTGAGATGACTTTCTTT. Translation: CASSTSGEMTFF.

The J gene is TRBJ2-5, the V gene TRBV28; the match to TRBD2 covers 10 bases. From germline, CDR1 is MDHEN and CDR2 SYDVKM. This CDR3 region has 18 residues. Trimming removed 5 bases from V and 5 bases from J; junction bases left unmatched: 17. As DNA, the CDR3 is TGTGCCAGCAGTCCCCCCCGGCGTCTAGCGGGAGCGGGGGAGACCCAGTACTTC. Protein: CASSPPRRLAGAGETQYF.

The V call is TRBV29-1, the J call TRBJ2-3; the D gene is possibly TRBD2 (6 bases). The V end lost 5 bases, the J end lost 3 bases, and 15 bases lay between the germline ends. Germline CDR1 reads SQVTM; CDR2 reads ANQGSEA. CDR3 length equals 14 residues. The CDR3 is CSVRRGTLTDTQYF. The CDR3 nucleotides are TGCAGCGTTCGCCGCGGGACTTTGACAGATACGCAGTATTTT.

A note on this clone: The sample holds other DNA sequences that translate to the same CDR3. The rearrangement uses TRBV3-1 (or the pseudogene TRBV3-2) and TRBJ1-1, with 8 bases that match TRBD1. Germline V gene sequence: CDR1 LGHDT, CDR2 YNNKEL (reference sequence). CDR3 size: 13 residues. Unmatched junction bases numbered 2, after V lost 1 base and J lost 7 bases. DNA of the CDR3: TGTGCCAGCAGCCAAGGACAGGGGCTTGAAGCTTTCTTT. Its protein is CASSQGQGLEAFF.

The gene calls are TRBV2 and TRBJ1-3; TRBD1 matches 7 bases. Germline V CDR1 and CDR2: SNHLY, FYNNEI. The CDR3 is 14 amino acids. V was pared by 8 bases and J by 0 bases, with 4 bases of the junction left unmatched. The CDR3 loop is CASSRQGSGNTIYF. The CDR3 nucleotides read TGTGCCAGCTCTCGACAGGGCTCTGGAAACACCATATATTTT.

This clone was seen only a few times. V and J are TRBV3-1 (or the pseudogene TRBV3-2) and TRBJ1-2; unclear D gene. With 0 bases removed from V and 0 bases from J, the gap between germline ends came to 20 bases. The CDR3 consists of 19 residues. CDR1 LGHDT and CDR2 YNNKEL come from the germline V gene (reference sequence). The CDR3 is CASSQEIGGRGAPNYGYTF. Here the CDR3 DNA reads TGTGCCAGCAGCCAAGAAATAGGAGGGCGGGGAGCCCCTAACTATGGCTACACCTTC.

The gene calls are TRBV19 and TRBJ2-5; TRBD2 matches 9 bases. The CDR3 totals 13 residues. Germline-derived CDR1 and CDR2 are LNHDA and SQIVND (reference sequence). The trim removed 5 bases at V and 6 bases at J, leaving 4 bases unmatched. CDR3 coding DNA: TGTGCCAGTAGTGATAGCGGGAGTCAGACCCAGTACTTC. Protein: CASSDSGSQTQYF.

The sample holds a few counts of this clone. The chain couples TRBV9 to TRBJ2-1; 7 bases fit TRBD2. This CDR3 is built from 13 residues. Germline V gene sequence: CDR1 SGDLS, CDR2 YYNGEE. V was pared by 7 bases and J by 8 bases, with 9 bases of the junction left unmatched. CDR3 residues: CASWRSGNYEQFF. The CDR3 nucleotides are TGTGCCAGCTGGAGAAGCGGGAACTATGAGCAGTTCTTC.

This clone was detected only a few times. The J gene is TRBJ2-5, the V gene TRBV14, with a weak D call TRBD2 (5 bases). Germline V lookup: CDR1 SGHDN, CDR2 FVKESK. This CDR3 has 15 residues. Trimming left V 1 base short and J 4 bases short, with 13 bases between. CDR3: CASSQGGRGLETQYF. The CDR3 coding sequence is TGTGCCAGCAGCCAAGGAGGGAGAGGCTTAGAGACCCAGTACTTC.

This clone was seen only once. This chain joins TRBV6-5 and TRBJ2-7; D perhaps matches TRBD2 (6 bases). The germline CDR1 and CDR2 sequences are MNHEY and SVGAGI. CDR3 size: 16 residues. Trimming removed 0 bases at V and 3 bases at J, with 15 bases between. DNA of the CDR3: TGTGCCAGCAGTTACTCCTCGGCGGGATCGGGCTACGAGCAGTACTTC. Translated: CASSYSSAGSGYEQYF.

V gene TRBV9 combines with J gene TRBJ2-7, with D perhaps matching TRBD1 (6 bases). This CDR3 region has 14 residues. Per the germline V gene, CDR1 is SGDLS and CDR2 is YYNGEE. Deletions cut 1 base from V and 4 bases from J, with 12 bases between. CDR3 sequence (DNA): TGTGCCAGCAGCGTAACAGAGGGGGTATACGAGCAGTACTTC. Protein product: CASSVTEGVYEQYF.

The chain employs TRBV6-2 or TRBV6-3 and TRBJ1-2, with D tentatively TRBD1 (6 bases). The germline V and J ends were trimmed by 6 bases and 6 bases, with 14 bases remaining between them. Germline V gene sequence: CDR1 MNHEY, CDR2 SVGEGT. This CDR3 region has 13 residues. The CDR3 DNA is TGTGCCAGCAGCTCCCGGGACAACCATGGCTACACCTTC. Translated: CASSSRDNHGYTF.

This clone was detected only once. One end of the junction does not line up with germline, which may come from a read error. The chain combines TRBV7-7 with TRBJ2-5; possible D gene TRBD1, 6 bases. The CDR3 is 14 residues long. CDR1 is SSHAT and CDR2 is FNYEAQ in the germline V gene (reference sequence). DNA of the CDR3: TGTGCTAGCAGCTTTGGAGAGGGGGTGGGGACCCAGTACTTC. It codes for CASSFGEGVGTQYF. Supplemented by reference TRBV7-7 and TRBJ2-5, the full variable domain reads GAGVSQSPRYKVTKRGQDVTLRCDPISSHATLYWYQQALGQGPEFLTYFNYEAQPDKSGLPSDRFSAERPEGSISTLTIQRTEQRDSAMYRCASSFGEGVGTQYFGPGTRLLVL.

The chain links TRBV10-3 to TRBJ1-2; unclear D gene. From germline, CDR1 is ENHRY and CDR2 SYGVKD. V shed 5 bases and J shed 2 bases, with 15 bases lying between them. The CDR3 has 15 amino acids. Here the CDR3 DNA reads TGTGCCATCAGTCGAGGAGGGAACCGCAACTATGGCTACACCTTC. As protein: CAISRGGNRNYGYTF.

The gene calls are TRBV6-5 and TRBJ2-2, with 8 bases matching TRBD1. J gave up 1 base and V 6 bases, and 4 bases lay outside the gene matches. CDR3 size: 15 residues. CDR1 is MNHEY and CDR2 is SVGAGI in the germline V gene. CDR3 protein: CASSRGQGNTGELFF. The CDR3 DNA follows: TGTGCCAGCAGCCGCGGACAGGGGAACACCGGGGAGCTGTTTTTT.

The chain joins TRBV7-3 to TRBJ2-2; D not certain. The V gene lost 5 bases and the J gene lost 3 bases, with 7 bases spanning the gap. The CDR3 loop spans 13 amino acids. CDR1 is SGHTA, CDR2 FQGTGA, per germline. CDR3 amino acids: CASSPTHTGELFF. Written as DNA, the CDR3 is TGTGCCAGCAGCCCTACTCACACCGGGGAGCTGTTTTTT.

The chain is built from TRBV5-1 and TRBJ2-1, with TRBD2 matching over 8 bases. V dropped 4 bases and J dropped 3; count of bases not matched to a gene: 6. The CDR3 is made up of 15 amino acids. Per the germline V gene, CDR1 is SGHRS and CDR2 is YFSETQ. In nucleotides, the CDR3 is TGCGCCAGCAGCCTTCAAGCGGGAGTCTACAATGAGCAGTTCTTC. Its translation is CASSLQAGVYNEQFF. Together with reference TRBV5-1 and TRBJ2-1, the CDR3 gives the full variable domain: KAGVTQTPRYLIKTRGQQVTLSCSPISGHRSVSWYQQTPGQGLQFLFEYFSETQRNKGNFPGRFSGRQFSNSRSEMNVSTLELGDSALYLCASSLQAGVYNEQFFGPGTRLTVL.

V gene TRBV27 combines with J gene TRBJ2-1; maybe TRBD1 (6 bases). Between the trimmed V and J ends, which lost 8 bases and 7 bases, there was a span of 15 bases. CDR1 is MNHEY and CDR2 is SMNVEV in the germline V gene (reference sequence). The CDR3 runs to 13 residues. The CDR3 sequence: CASELTGSNEQFF. The CDR3 DNA is TGTGCCAGCGAACTTACAGGGTCGAATGAGCAGTTCTTC.

This clone was detected a few times. The CDR3 bases are TGTGCCCGGGGGGGACCTCCCTATGGCTACACCTTC. It translates to CARGGPPYGYTF. This chain connects TRBV6-5 to TRBJ1-2; maybe TRBD1 (5 bases). CDR1 is MNHEY and CDR2 is SVGAGI in the germline V gene. The V gene lost 11 bases and the J gene lost 4 bases, with 14 bases spanning the gap. This CDR3 comprises 12 residues.

V usage is TRBV10-3 and J usage is TRBJ1-5; D remains ambiguous. Germline CDR1 ENHRY, CDR2 SYGVKD. Deletions cut 6 bases from V and 4 bases from J, with 13 bases between. The CDR3 covers 14 residues. DNA for the CDR3: TGTGCCATCAGAAGTGACCGAGGGAATCAGCCCCAGCATTTT. Amino acid sequence: CAIRSDRGNQPQHF.

The chain has TRBV6-5 and TRBJ1-2; 8 bases are shared with TRBD1. The V gene end was trimmed by 3 bases and the J gene end by 5 bases; junction bases not matched to a gene: 5. The length of the CDR3 is 14 residues. Germline CDR1 is MNHEY and CDR2 is SVGAGI. The CDR3 here is CASSYGTGYYGYTF. CDR3 DNA sequence: TGTGCCAGCAGTTATGGGACAGGTTATTATGGCTACACCTTC.

J is TRBJ2-1 and V is TRBV3-1 (or the pseudogene TRBV3-2), with 9 nucleotides matching TRBD2. Trimming cost V 6 bases and J 10 bases; bases outside gene matches: 7. Germline CDR1 and CDR2: LGHDT and YNNKEL (reference sequence). This CDR3 is 13 amino acids long. The CDR3 loop reads CASSYLAGVEQFF. CDR3 bases: TGTGCCAGCAGTTACTTAGCGGGAGTCGAGCAGTTCTTC.

The J gene is TRBJ1-2, the V gene TRBV5-4, with D unclear. V was cut by 4 bases and J by 4 bases, with 14 bases left in between. This CDR3 has 14 amino acids. The V gene's germline CDR1 is SGHNT and CDR2 YYREEE (reference sequence). Written as DNA, the CDR3 is TGTGCCAGCAGCGCGGCCAGTCAAGTCTATGGCTACACCTTC. It specifies CASSAASQVYGYTF.

This chain joins TRBV2 and TRBJ2-5; 13 bases line up with TRBD2. V gave up 6 bases and J gave up 2 bases; unmatched junction bases: 9. This CDR3 contains 17 residues. CDR1 and CDR2 (germline): SNHLY, FYNNEI. The CDR3 nucleotides are TGTGCCAGCAGGCCAAGAACTAGCGGGAGGGCTCAAGAGACCCAGTACTTC. Amino acid sequence: CASRPRTSGRAQETQYF.

The chain combines TRBV6-5 with TRBJ2-7, with unresolved D. Germline V gene data show CDR1 as MNHEY and CDR2 as SVGAGI. The CDR3 runs to 16 residues. The V end lost 4 bases, the J end lost 2 bases, and 18 bases lay between the germline ends. The DNA for the CDR3 is TGTGCCAGCAGTTCGTATCGGGTGAGTGGCGCCTACGAGCAGTACTTC. This codes for CASSSYRVSGAYEQYF.